These 28 T cell receptor beta chains share one sample of origin, sequenced in a study of blood T cell repertoires in COVID-19. The assay was immunoSEQ multiplex PCR, and TCRdb's table has in-frame clones only and misses some. The table lists hundreds of thousands of clones, more than 75% of them singletons, with 3% to 4% in the top ten. Sequencing was performed on peripheral blood. Receptor source: a woman aged 18-35 years who had recovered from COVID-19.

The rearrangement uses TRBV4-3 and TRBJ1-1, with D unclear. The CDR3 has 13 residues. CDR1 and CDR2 (germline): LGHNA, YSLEER. V was cut by 0 bases and J by 7 bases, with 9 bases left in between. The CDR3, as DNA: TGCGCCAGCAGCCAAGATTTTTCAATTGAAGCTTTCTTT. This gives the protein CASSQDFSIEAFF.

This clone was observed once. The rearrangement uses TRBV4-1 and TRBJ1-1; tentatively, D is TRBD1 (5 bases). This CDR3 region has 15 residues. Deletions cut 1 base from V and 2 bases from J, with 11 bases between. Germline CDR1 reads MGHRA; CDR2 reads YSYEKL. The CDR3 region has the DNA TGCGCCAGCAGCCAAGGGAATAGGGGAAACACTGAAGCTTTCTTT. Translated, it gives CASSQGNRGNTEAFF.

The chain carries TRBV6-2 or TRBV6-3 and TRBJ1-5, with unresolved D. Per the germline V gene, CDR1 is MNHEY and CDR2 is SVGEGT. With 6 bases removed from V and 7 bases from J, the gap between germline ends came to 13 bases. The CDR3 is made up of 13 amino acids. The CDR3 bases are TGTGCCAGCAGCTATGGCGGAGGCCAGCCCCAGCATTTT. As protein: CASSYGGGQPQHF.

This clone was seen only once. The chain joins TRBV7-2 to TRBJ2-1; 15 bases map to TRBD2. V shed 5 bases, J shed 6 bases, and the junction held 5 bases outside the gene matches. The CDR3 spans 16 residues. CDR1 and CDR2 (germline): SGHTA, FQGNSA. As DNA, the CDR3 is TGTGCCAGCAGCAAGGGACTAGCGGGAGGCGTCAATGAGCAGTTCTTC. This codes for CASSKGLAGGVNEQFF.

V is TRBV7-2 and J is TRBJ2-7, with a possible D match to TRBD2 (6 bases). The CDR3 loop spans 16 amino acids. Germline values: CDR1 SGHTA, CDR2 FQGNSA. V gave up 5 bases and J gave up 1 base, with 18 bases separating them. CDR3 in amino acids: CASSTEVGSLSYEQYV. CDR3 DNA: TGTGCCAGCAGCACCGAGGTCGGGAGCCTTTCCTACGAGCAGTACGTC.

V usage is TRBV13 and J usage is TRBJ2-4, with TRBD1 matching 7 bases. The CDR3 is 16 amino acids. Germline CDR1 and CDR2: PRHDT and FYEKMQ (reference sequence). The trim removed 4 bases at V and 0 bases at J, leaving 6 bases unmatched. In DNA form, the CDR3 reads TGTGCCAGCAGCTCAGAGGGACAGCTAGCCAAAAACATTCAGTACTTC. This gives the protein CASSSEGQLAKNIQYF.

This clone came up a few times. V is TRBV6-2 or TRBV6-3 and J is TRBJ1-1; D uncertain. The ends were cut back, 3 bases at V and 6 bases at J, with 14 bases in the middle. Germline V gene data show CDR1 as MNHEY and CDR2 as SVGEGT. The CDR3 has 14 amino acids. CDR3 in DNA: TGTGCCAGCAGTTATCATCCCCGAGGCGCTGAAGCTTTCTTT. This translates into CASSYHPRGAEAFF.

The chain carries TRBV7-8 and TRBJ1-5; the D gene is possibly TRBD1 (5 bases). The germline V and J ends were trimmed by 2 bases and 6 bases, with 14 bases remaining between them. Germline values: CDR1 SGHVS, CDR2 FQNEAQ. The CDR3 has 15 residues. The CDR3 DNA follows: TGTGCCAGCAGCTTAAGGAGGGGAGGTGGTCAGCCCCAGCATTTT. This gives the protein CASSLRRGGGQPQHF.

The J gene is TRBJ2-7, the V gene TRBV30; 9 bases map to TRBD1. Looked up from germline, CDR1 is GTSNPN and CDR2 is SVGIG (reference sequence). After removal of 5 bases from V and 2 bases from J, the junction contained 4 bases not matched to a gene. This CDR3 is 13 amino acids long. The CDR3 loop reads CAWGDRVAYEQYV. The CDR3 DNA sequence: TGTGCCTGGGGGGACAGGGTAGCCTACGAGCAGTACGTC.

This clone has only one observation. The chain has TRBV30 and TRBJ1-1; the match to TRBD1 covers 10 bases. J lost 8 bases, V lost 5 bases, and 8 bases had no gene match. The CDR3 covers 13 residues. Germline values: CDR1 GTSNPN, CDR2 SVGIG (reference sequence). CDR3: CAWGTGTGVEAFF. CDR3 nucleotide sequence: TGTGCCTGGGGGACCGGGACAGGGGTCGAAGCTTTCTTT. Drawing the rest from reference TRBV30 and TRBJ1-1, the complete variable domain is SQTIHQWPATLVQPVGSPLSLECTVEGTSNPNLYWYRQAAGRGLQLLFYSVGIGQISSEVPQNLSASRPQDRQFILSSKKLLLSDSGFYLCAWGTGTGVEAFFGQGTRLTVV.

The chain recombines TRBV9 with TRBJ2-1; possible D gene TRBD2, 5 bases. The CDR3 runs 19 residues. The V end was cut by 1 base, the J end by 4 bases, with 24 bases between. Germline V CDR1 and CDR2: SGDLS, YYNGEE. This chain's CDR3 is CASSVTGVGGPARYNEQFF. The DNA of the CDR3 is TGTGCCAGCAGCGTAACCGGGGTGGGCGGGCCTGCAAGGTACAATGAGCAGTTCTTC.

The chain links TRBV24-1 to TRBJ1-2; 11 nucleotides align to TRBD1. This CDR3 comprises 17 residues. V gave up 3 bases and J gave up 4 bases; unmatched junction bases: 9. Per germline, CDR1 KGHDR and CDR2 SFDVKD. The CDR3 loop is CATSDRTGGHSPYGYTF. DNA for the CDR3: TGTGCCACCAGTGATAGGACAGGGGGCCACTCTCCCTATGGCTACACCTTC.

The J gene is TRBJ2-7, the V gene TRBV5-6, with 7 bases matching TRBD1. The CDR3 contains 13 residues. The J segment lost 5 bases and the V segment lost 0 bases, leaving 2 bases of the junction unmatched. Germline loops: CDR1 SGHDT, CDR2 YYEEEE. CDR3 DNA: TGTGCCAGCAGCTTGGACAGGGGCCACGAGCAGTACGTC. It encodes CASSLDRGHEQYV.

CDR3 bases: TGTGCCAGCAGCTTAATTCGAGATACGCAGTATTTT. It translates to CASSLIRDTQYF. The chain joins TRBV7-6 to TRBJ2-3; no firm D call. This CDR3 comprises 12 residues. Per the germline V gene, CDR1 is SGHVS and CDR2 is FNYEAQ. Trimming shortened V by 2 bases and J by 5 bases, and 5 bases separated the two germline ends.

The J gene is TRBJ2-3, the V gene TRBV5-1, with D hard to call. V was clipped by 0 bases and J by 2 bases, with 13 bases between them. Germline V gene lookup returns CDR1 SGHRS and CDR2 YFSETQ. The CDR3 is made up of 16 amino acids. CDR3 in amino acids: CASSLALAQYTDTQYF. DNA for the CDR3: TGCGCCAGCAGCTTGGCACTCGCGCAATACACAGATACGCAGTATTTT.

The chain uses TRBV14 and TRBJ1-2; TRBD1 is a possible D gene (5 bases). V lost 1 base and J lost 4, with 13 bases in between. CDR3 length: 15 residues. Germline lookup yields CDR1 SGHDN and CDR2 FVKESK. The CDR3 sequence is CASSQVLGGPYGYTF. CDR3 DNA sequence: TGTGCCAGCAGCCAAGTACTGGGGGGACCCTATGGCTACACCTTC. Combining the CDR3 with reference TRBV14 and TRBJ1-2 gives the whole variable domain EAGVTQFPSHSVIEKGQTVTLRCDPISGHDNLYWYRRVMGKEIKFLLHFVKESKQDESGMPNNRFLAERTGGTYSTLKVQPAELEDSGVYFCASSQVLGGPYGYTFGSGTRLTVV.

The chain uses TRBV2 and TRBJ2-5; D ambiguous. Germline loops: CDR1 SNHLY, CDR2 FYNNEI. Trimming pared 11 bases from V and 0 bases from J, leaving 13 bases between. This CDR3 comprises 13 residues. This chain's CDR3 is CAALSSDQETQYF. The CDR3 DNA reads TGTGCCGCACTGAGTTCGGACCAAGAGACCCAGTACTTC.

The rearrangement uses TRBV27 and TRBJ2-1, with D possibly matching TRBD2 (6 bases). The V and J ends lost 5 bases and 11 bases respectively, with 25 bases between them. CDR3 length: 16 amino acids. Germline CDR1 MNHEY, CDR2 SMNVEV (reference sequence). CDR3: CASSPQGGWAFGQQFF. The CDR3 DNA follows: TGTGCCAGCAGTCCGCAGGGAGGTTGGGCTTTCGGGCAGCAGTTCTTC.

V is TRBV27 and J is TRBJ1-3; 8 nucleotides align to TRBD1. The CDR3 runs 15 residues. CDR1 is MNHEY and CDR2 is SMNVEV in the germline V gene (reference sequence). With V trimmed by 2 bases and J by 5 bases, 5 bases remained unmatched. The CDR3: CASSLTWTGRNTIYF. The CDR3 coding sequence is TGTGCCAGCAGTTTAACCTGGACAGGGCGAAACACCATATATTTT.

The chain links TRBV4-2 to TRBJ2-1; TRBD2 matches 7 bases. The germline V gene encodes CDR1 LGHNA and CDR2 YNFKEQ. This CDR3 has 16 amino acids. V was pared by 0 bases and J by 2 bases, with 4 bases of the junction left unmatched. The CDR3 region is CASSQDETSAYNEQFF. The CDR3 DNA is TGTGCCAGCAGCCAAGATGAAACTAGCGCCTACAATGAGCAGTTCTTC.

This rearrangement joins TRBV11-2 to TRBJ2-7; D perhaps matches TRBD1 (6 bases). V was trimmed by 8 bases and J by 0 bases, leaving 14 bases between them. The CDR3 covers 14 residues. Germline V lookup: CDR1 SGHAT, CDR2 FQNNGV. The CDR3 bases are TGTGCCAGCGCACGGACAGCTCTCTCCTACGAGCAGTACGTC. Protein product: CASARTALSYEQYV.

J is TRBJ2-3 and V is TRBV9; 8 nucleotides line up with TRBD2. The germline CDR1 and CDR2 sequences are SGDLS and YYNGEE. The CDR3 contains 15 residues. Trimming at V came to 4 bases and at J to 11 bases, leaving 15 bases not matched to a gene. The CDR3 DNA is TGTGCCAGCAGCCCCGGAGGGGAGCGGGAGTTTTTGCAGTATTTT. This codes for CASSPGGEREFLQYF.

In nucleotides, the CDR3 is TGTGCCAGCAGCTTGCGGGGCGGGGATGGCTACACCTTC. It is translated as CASSLRGGDGYTF. The chain has TRBV5-4 and TRBJ1-2; possible D gene TRBD1, 5 bases. Trimming shortened V by 1 base and J by 6 bases, and 10 bases separated the two germline ends. CDR1 and CDR2 from the germline V gene are SGHNT and YYREEE (reference sequence). The length of the CDR3 is 13 residues.

This chain links TRBV7-2 with TRBJ2-5; a possible D gene is TRBD2 (5 bases). Germline CDR1 is SGHTA and CDR2 is FQGNSA. The length of the CDR3 is 14 residues. V dropped 5 bases and J dropped 2 bases, with 12 bases sitting between them. CDR3: CASSPGLIQETQYF. The CDR3 coding sequence is TGTGCCAGCAGCCCCGGACTGATACAAGAGACCCAGTACTTC.

J is TRBJ2-7 and V is TRBV7-2, with 11 positions matching TRBD2. The germline CDR1 and CDR2 sequences are SGHTA and FQGNSA. This CDR3 comprises 14 residues. J lost 3 bases, V lost 5 bases, and 3 bases had no gene match. CDR3 bases: TGTGCCAGCAGCCCCGGGACTAGCGGCTACGAGCAGTACGTC. Protein product: CASSPGTSGYEQYV.

The chain is built from TRBV5-1 and TRBJ1-2; D possibly corresponds to TRBD1 (5 bases). With 3 bases removed from V and 5 bases from J, the gap between germline ends came to 11 bases. CDR1 SGHRS and CDR2 YFSETQ come from the germline V gene. The CDR3 sequence is 13 residues long. CDR3 amino acids: CASSSTEGYGYTF. CDR3 coding DNA: TGCGCCAGCAGCTCGACAGAAGGATATGGCTACACCTTC.

CDR3 amino acids: CASSFGTTGGVTEAFF. The CDR3 DNA reads TGCGCCAGCAGCTTTGGGACGACGGGAGGGGTCACTGAAGCTTTCTTT. This chain connects TRBV5-1 to TRBJ1-1; maybe TRBD1 (5 bases). CDR3 length: 16 amino acids. The germline V gene encodes CDR1 SGHRS and CDR2 YFSETQ. Trimming pared 2 bases from V and 4 bases from J, leaving 18 bases between.

Details on this clone: This sample also contains other DNA sequences that code for the same CDR3. V usage is TRBV18 and J usage is TRBJ1-1; TRBD1 matches at 10 bases. The CDR3 is made up of 15 amino acids. Germline V lookup: CDR1 KGHSH, CDR2 LQKENI. Trimming at V came to 3 bases and at J to 2 bases, leaving 3 bases not matched to a gene. CDR3 in amino acids: CASSPGQGVNTEAFF. Written as DNA, the CDR3 is TGTGCCAGCTCACCCGGACAGGGGGTAAACACTGAAGCTTTCTTT.